This TCR beta chain was documented in a study of cytomegalovirus exposure and HLA in healthy donors. Study details: HLA-typed donors contributed about 85 million unique TCRs, which were held in an early data release.

The CDR3 is 15 amino acids. Germline values: CDR1 SGDLS, CDR2 YYNGEE. Trimming removed 4 bases from V and 7 bases from J, with 18 bases in between. Vbeta (60) and Jbeta (13) primers were used in the PCR. Sequencing used immunoSEQ multiplex PCR; TCRdb keeps in-frame clones, though not all of them. The profile shows under 140,000 clones, 70% to 85% of them singletons. The gene calls are TRBV9 and TRBJ2-1, with D possibly matching TRBD2 (5 bases). This clonotype was sampled from a man aged 25 to 40 in good health and CMV-seropositive. Specimen: PBMCs. The CDR3 nucleotides read TGTGCCAGCAGCACCAGACTACCCGTAAGGAATGAGCAGTTCTTC. As protein: CASSTRLPVRNEQFF.